This paragraph covers one T cell receptor beta chain sequence. The antigen is unknown. HIV-positive participants were all treated in the United States. They ran version v3.0 of the immunoSEQ assay at survey level. In sequencing, about 35,000-50,000 T-cell genomes per sample were targeted. Some clones are missing from TCRdb's copy, which holds only in-frame ones; the method was immunoSEQ multiplex PCR. The data show approximately 18,000 clones, roughly three quarters seen once. V was trimmed by 1 base and J by 7 bases, leaving 9 bases between them. The CDR3 totals 13 residues. Germline assignment: CDR1 SGHRS and CDR2 YFSETQ. This specimen comes from a study of long-term antiretroviral therapy in people with HIV. Findings and caveats of the study: Post-treatment diversity went higher with ART but stayed below transplant donor controls. Drawn between the mid-2000s and the late 2010s, the blood was possibly obtained under older ART regimens.

The chain carries TRBV5-1 and TRBJ2-1; D is undetermined. This sequence was found in a woman in her thirties or forties with HIV. Sequencing was performed on unsorted PBMCs, taken 2.3 years after starting antiretroviral therapy. The CDR3 DNA reads TGCGCCAGCAGCTTGATGACTGTTAATGAGCAGTTCTTC. It specifies CASSLMTVNEQFF.